One TCR beta chain is described in this entry. There is no known antigen for this receptor. Base qualities are not at hand, and no much larger clone is one base apart. The data are from a study of CD8+CD57+ T cells in acquired aplastic anemia (dated by TCRdb to 2016 to 2019). For the study in its entirety: DNA extracted from sorted CD4+ and CD8+ cells had a mean of about 3.2 ug, with a range of roughly 0.2 to 27.4 ug. A CD8+CD57+ expansion meant a frequency higher than the mean frequency seen in healthy subjects.

TCR beta VDJ combination and CDR3 sequence profiling used genomic DNA as the template. TCR repertoire sequencing was run on an Illumina HiSeq 2000. Per the authors' processing: TRBV/TRBJ rearrangement plots, CDR3 size and DJ length profiles, and Simpson's diversity index were used to evaluate the repertoires. The most abundant DNA sequence in the deep sequencing data was defined as the immunodominant clone. CDR3 amino acid sequences were screened for sharing across subjects and compared with published repertoires and the VDJdb database. Using fastp at Q25 and MiXCR, TCRdb reprocessed the public reads and kept productive beta chains. All rows with the same CDR3 protein become a single entry with the most common DNA and genes. What appears here as the V and J calls and clone size reflects TCRdb's work, not the paper's. This sample lists roughly 250,000 distinct CDR3 sequences; approximately 79% were detected once. About two fifths of the sample is taken by the ten largest.

Flow cytometry had shown CD8+CD57+ cell expansion in the patients selected for sequencing. All patients had severe acquired aplastic anemia diagnosed by International Study of Aplastic Anemia and Agranulocytosis and Camitta criteria. No patient had received any therapy when blood was sampled. In the study, sorted CD4+ and CD8+ blood T cells from patients with severe aplastic anemia and from healthy subjects underwent deep sequencing of TCR repertoires. In the USA, patient enrollment took place under clinicaltrials.gov protocols 00001620, 01623167, 00001397, 00071045, 00081523 and 00961064. Ficoll-Paque density gradient centrifugation was used to isolate peripheral blood mononuclear cells. Before DNA was extracted, CD4+ and CD8+ T cells were sorted using either FACS or magnetic beads. There are 14 amino acids in the CDR3, from cysteine to phenylalanine inclusive. Just CDR3 DNA is preserved here, 42 bases in frame from base 1. CDR1 and CDR2, looked up from the germline V gene, are SGHDT and YYEEEE. V is shortened by 0 bases, J by 5 bases, and the region joining them spans 11 bases.

Overall results and qualifications from the work: Between patients and healthy controls, no significant difference in CD8+ Simpson's diversity was found (P=0.060). Roughly 30 CD8+ CDR3 sequences were shared between patients and controls but appeared highly expressed in patients and within their immunodominant clones.

The sequence was obtained from a human donor with aplastic anemia. The chain couples TRBV5-6 to TRBJ1-2; confidence is insufficient to name the D gene. Sequencing input: sorted CD4+, CD8+, or CD8+CD57+ T cells (not recorded which) from PBMCs. The DNA reads as follows: TGTGCCAGCAGCTTGGGCGGGCTCGTATATGGCTACACCTTC. It translates to CASSLGGLVYGYTF.